The clone carrying this T cell receptor (beta chain) has ten or more counts. TCRdb reprocessed the RT-PCR reads via MiXCR and lists one record per CDR3 protein. The sample yields almost 700,000 distinct CDR3 sequences, 13% to 15% seen once. Unmatched junction bases numbered 9, after V lost 4 bases and J lost 7 bases. The CDR3 consists of 16 residues. The germline CDR1 and CDR2 sequences are SGHRS and YFSETQ. This chain connects TRBV5-1 to TRBJ2-1; 12 bases line up with TRBD2. Sequencing used memory CD4+ T cells from blood. This receptor was obtained from a female donor in good health, serving as a healthy control. DNA for the CDR3: TGCGCCAGCAGCCCCCGGACTAGCGGGATGAATAATGAGCAGTTCTTC. The encoded protein is CASSPRTSGMNNEQFF.